This T cell receptor (beta chain) was observed in a study of blood T cell repertoires in COVID-19. V was trimmed by 6 bases and J by 5 bases, leaving 14 bases between them. CDR3 length: 14 amino acids. The germline V gene encodes CDR1 KGHSH and CDR2 LQKENI. Measured with immunoSEQ multiplex PCR; TCRdb has only the in-frame clones, and not every one. The table includes about 190,000 clones, roughly 80% detected once. The clonotype was recovered from a woman between 50 and 59 years old with acute or convalescent COVID-19. Input material: peripheral blood. The chain uses TRBV18 and TRBJ2-1; tentative D call: TRBD2 (5 bases). Written as DNA, the CDR3 is TGTGCCAGCTCGCTCGACGGGATCAACAATGAGCAGTTCTTC. It codes for CASSLDGINNEQFF.